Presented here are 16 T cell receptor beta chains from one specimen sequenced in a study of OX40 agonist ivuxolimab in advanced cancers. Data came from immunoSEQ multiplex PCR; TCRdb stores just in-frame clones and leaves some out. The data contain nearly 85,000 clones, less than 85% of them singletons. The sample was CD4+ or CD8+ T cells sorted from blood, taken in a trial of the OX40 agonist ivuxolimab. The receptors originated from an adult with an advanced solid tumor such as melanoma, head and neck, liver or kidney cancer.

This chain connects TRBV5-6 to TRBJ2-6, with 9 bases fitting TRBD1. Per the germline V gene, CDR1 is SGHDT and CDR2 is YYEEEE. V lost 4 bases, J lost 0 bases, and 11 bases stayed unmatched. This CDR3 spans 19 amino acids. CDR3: CASSPGTGTTLSGANVLTF. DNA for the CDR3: TGTGCCAGCAGCCCCGGGACAGGGACGACCCTCTCTGGGGCCAACGTCCTGACTTTC.

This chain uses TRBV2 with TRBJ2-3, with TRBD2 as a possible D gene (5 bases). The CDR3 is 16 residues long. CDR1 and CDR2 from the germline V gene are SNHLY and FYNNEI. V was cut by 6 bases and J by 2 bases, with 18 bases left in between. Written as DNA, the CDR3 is TGTGCCAGCAGACCCGGGGTAGCGACCGTCACAGATACGCAGTATTTT. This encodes CASRPGVATVTDTQYF.

In nucleotides, the CDR3 is TGTGCCAGCAGTAGGGGACAGAACTACGAGCAGTACTTC. It is translated as CASSRGQNYEQYF. This chain connects TRBV27 to TRBJ2-7; TRBD1 agrees at 7 bases. Trimming took 5 bases from V and 3 from J; bases not matched to a gene: 4. The CDR3 runs to 13 residues. CDR1 is MNHEY, CDR2 SMNVEV, per germline (reference sequence).

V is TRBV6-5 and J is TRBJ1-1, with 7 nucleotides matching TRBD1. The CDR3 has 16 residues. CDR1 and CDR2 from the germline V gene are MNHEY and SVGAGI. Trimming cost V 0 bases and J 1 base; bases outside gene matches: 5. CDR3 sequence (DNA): TGTGCCAGCAGTTACTCGACAGGGCCTGGGAACACTGAAGCTTTCTTT. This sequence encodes CASSYSTGPGNTEAFF.

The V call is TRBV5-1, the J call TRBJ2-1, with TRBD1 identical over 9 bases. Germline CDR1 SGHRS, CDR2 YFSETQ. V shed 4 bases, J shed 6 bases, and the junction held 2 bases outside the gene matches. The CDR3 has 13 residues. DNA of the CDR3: TGCGCCAGCAGCCCGGACAGGGGCAATGAGCAGTTCTTC. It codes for CASSPDRGNEQFF.

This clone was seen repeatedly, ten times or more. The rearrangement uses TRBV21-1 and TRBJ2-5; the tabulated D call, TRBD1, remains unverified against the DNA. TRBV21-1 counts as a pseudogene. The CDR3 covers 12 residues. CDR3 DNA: TGTGCCAGCAGCAAATCCCCAGGGGGCCAGTACTTC. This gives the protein CASSKSPGGQYF.

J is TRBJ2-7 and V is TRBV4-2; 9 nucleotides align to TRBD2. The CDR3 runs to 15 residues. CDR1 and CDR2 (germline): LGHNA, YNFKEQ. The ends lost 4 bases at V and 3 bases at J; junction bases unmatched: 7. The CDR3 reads CASSPWHSGGYEQYF. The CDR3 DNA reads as TGTGCCAGCAGCCCGTGGCATAGCGGGGGCTACGAGCAGTACTTC.

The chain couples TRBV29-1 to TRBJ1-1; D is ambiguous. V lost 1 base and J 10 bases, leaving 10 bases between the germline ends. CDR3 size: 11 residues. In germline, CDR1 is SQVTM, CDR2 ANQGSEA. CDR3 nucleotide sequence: TGCAGCGTTGAAGGCACAGTCGCAGCTTTCTTT. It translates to CSVEGTVAAFF.

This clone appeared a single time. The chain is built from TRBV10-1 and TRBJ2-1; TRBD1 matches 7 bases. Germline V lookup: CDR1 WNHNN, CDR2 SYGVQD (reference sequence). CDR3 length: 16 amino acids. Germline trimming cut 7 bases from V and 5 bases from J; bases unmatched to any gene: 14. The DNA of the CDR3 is TGCGCCAGCAAAATCGAGCCCGACAGGGTAAACAATGAGCAGTTCTTC. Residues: CASKIEPDRVNNEQFF.

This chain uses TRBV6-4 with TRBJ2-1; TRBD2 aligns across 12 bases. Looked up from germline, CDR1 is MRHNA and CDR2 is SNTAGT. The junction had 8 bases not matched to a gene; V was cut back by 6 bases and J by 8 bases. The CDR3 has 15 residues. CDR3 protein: CASSAASGGAYEQFF. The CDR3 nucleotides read TGTGCCAGCAGCGCTGCTAGCGGGGGGGCTTATGAGCAGTTCTTC.

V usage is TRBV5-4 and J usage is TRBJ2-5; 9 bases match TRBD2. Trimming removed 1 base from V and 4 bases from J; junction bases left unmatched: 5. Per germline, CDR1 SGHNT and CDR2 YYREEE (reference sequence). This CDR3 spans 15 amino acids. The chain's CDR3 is CASSLQAGGGETQYF. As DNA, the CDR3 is TGTGCCAGCAGCTTGCAGGCGGGGGGGGGAGAGACCCAGTACTTC. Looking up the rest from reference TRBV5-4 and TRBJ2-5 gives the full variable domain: ETGVTQSPTHLIKTRGQQVTLRCSSQSGHNTVSWYQQALGQGPQFIFQYYREEENGRGNFPPRFSGLQFPNYSSELNVNALELDDSALYLCASSLQAGGGETQYFGPGTRLLVL.

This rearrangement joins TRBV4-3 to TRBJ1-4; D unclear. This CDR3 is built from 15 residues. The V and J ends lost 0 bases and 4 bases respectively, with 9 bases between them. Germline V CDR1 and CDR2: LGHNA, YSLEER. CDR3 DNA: TGCGCCAGCAGCCAAGAACCAGGCATTAATGAAAAACTGTTTTTT. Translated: CASSQEPGINEKLFF.

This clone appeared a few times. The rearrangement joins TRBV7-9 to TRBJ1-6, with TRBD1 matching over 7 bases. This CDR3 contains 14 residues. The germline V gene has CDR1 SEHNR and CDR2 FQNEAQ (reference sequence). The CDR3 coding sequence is TGTGCGAGTGCAGGGGGCTCCTATAATTCACCCCTCCACTTT. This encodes CASAGGSYNSPLHF.

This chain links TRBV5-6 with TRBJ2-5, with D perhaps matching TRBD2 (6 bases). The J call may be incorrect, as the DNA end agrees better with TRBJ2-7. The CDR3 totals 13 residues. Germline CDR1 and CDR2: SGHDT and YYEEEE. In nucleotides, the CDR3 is TGTGCCAGCAGCCCGCGGGGCTTCTACGAGCAGTACTTC. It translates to CASSPRGFYEQYF.

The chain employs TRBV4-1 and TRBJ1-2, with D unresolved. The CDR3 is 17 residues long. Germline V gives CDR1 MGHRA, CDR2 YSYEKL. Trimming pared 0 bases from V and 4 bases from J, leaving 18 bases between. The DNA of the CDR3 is TGCGCCAGCAGCCAAGACAGCGAACGGGAAGTGAGCTATGGCTACACCTTC. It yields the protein CASSQDSEREVSYGYTF.

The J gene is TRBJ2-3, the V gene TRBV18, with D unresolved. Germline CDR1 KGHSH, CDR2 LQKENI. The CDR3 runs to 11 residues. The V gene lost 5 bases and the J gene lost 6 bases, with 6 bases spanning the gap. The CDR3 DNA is TGTGCCAGCTCAACAGAGGATACGCAGTATTTT. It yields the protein CASSTEDTQYF.